A single sample gave rise to the 16 T cell receptor beta chains below, sequenced in a study of CD8+ T cells in alopecia areata. Extracted RNA was reverse transcribed, and the resulting cDNA served as sequencing template. Sequencing used immunoSEQ multiplex PCR; TCRdb keeps in-frame clones, though not all of them. The repertoire holds 150,000 or so clones, with around 86% as singletons. The material was CD8+ T cells sorted from blood, obtained at week 0. The receptors derive from a human donor with alopecia areata.

The chain is built from TRBV2 and TRBJ1-1; D gene unclear. V lost 7 bases and J lost 5, with 11 bases in between. There are 12 residues in the CDR3. CDR1 and CDR2 (germline): SNHLY, FYNNEI. The CDR3, as DNA: TGTGCCAGCATCGACGGAAGGACTGAAGCTTTCTTT. Translating gives CASIDGRTEAFF.

The chain employs TRBV5-6 and TRBJ1-5, with D unresolved. Germline loops: CDR1 SGHDT, CDR2 YYEEEE. The CDR3 runs to 13 residues. V was shortened by 5 bases and J by 2 bases, with 8 bases between the two germline ends. CDR3 amino acids: CASSPLGNQPQHF. CDR3 DNA: TGTGCCAGCAGTCCGCTTGGCAATCAGCCCCAGCATTTT. The full variable domain, with the rest looked up from reference TRBV5-6 and TRBJ1-5, is DAGVTQSPTHLIKTRGQQVTLRCSPKSGHDTVSWYQQALGQGPQFIFQYYEEEERQRGNFPDRFSGHQFPNYSSELNVNALLLGDSALYLCASSPLGNQPQHFGDGTRLSIL.

The chain carries TRBV27 and TRBJ2-7, with D perhaps matching TRBD2 (5 bases). The length of the CDR3 is 16 residues. Germline values: CDR1 MNHEY, CDR2 SMNVEV (reference sequence). The V and J ends lost 6 bases and 3 bases respectively, with 21 bases between them. The CDR3 DNA sequence: TGTGCCAGCAGCCCACCGCCGATAGAGGGTTTCTACGAGCAGTACTTC. As protein: CASSPPPIEGFYEQYF.

The gene calls are TRBV27 and TRBJ2-7; D gene uncertain. This CDR3 is built from 16 residues. V was clipped by 2 bases and J by 2 bases, with 16 bases between them. Germline CDR1 and CDR2: MNHEY and SMNVEV (reference sequence). CDR3 nucleotide sequence: TGTGCCAGCAGTTTAGAGGCCACCGCCGAGCCCTACGAGCAGTACTTC. It codes for CASSLEATAEPYEQYF.

The CDR3 region is CASRAGPDEQFF. CDR3 nucleotide sequence: TGTGCCAGCAGGGCCGGACCAGATGAGCAGTTCTTC. The V call is TRBV9, the J call TRBJ2-1; D unresolved. Germline V gene data show CDR1 as SGDLS and CDR2 as YYNGEE. Trimming left V 5 bases short and J 8 bases short, with 11 bases between. There are 12 residues in the CDR3.

The chain links TRBV2 to TRBJ2-3; 12 bases map to TRBD2. The CDR3 runs 17 residues. V lost 5 bases and J lost 2; bases outside the gene matches: 8. CDR1 SNHLY and CDR2 FYNNEI come from the germline V gene. The chain's CDR3 is CASSHSTSGGPTDTQYF. Here the CDR3 DNA reads TGTGCCAGCAGTCATTCGACTAGCGGGGGTCCCACAGATACGCAGTATTTT.

This sequence joins TRBV9 and TRBJ2-3, with TRBD2 matching 8 bases. The V gene end was trimmed by 3 bases and the J gene end by 4 bases; junction bases not matched to a gene: 10. Germline V CDR1 and CDR2: SGDLS, YYNGEE. The CDR3 extends over 16 amino acids. For the CDR3, the DNA is TGTGCCAGCAGCGCCGACTCTAGCGGGTGGGCAGATACGCAGTATTTT. This sequence encodes CASSADSSGWADTQYF.

The CDR3 region has the DNA TGTGCCAGCTCGAGAGAGCAGGGATCCTCCTACGAGCAGTACTTC. Translating gives CASSREQGSSYEQYF. J is TRBJ2-7 and V is TRBV9, with D perhaps TRBD1 (5 bases). CDR3 size: 15 residues. V dropped 7 bases and J dropped 0 bases, with 17 bases sitting between them. The germline gives CDR1 SGDLS, CDR2 YYNGEE.

The chain couples TRBV13 to TRBJ2-7, with TRBD1 as a possible D gene (6 bases). CDR1 and CDR2 from the germline V gene are PRHDT and FYEKMQ (reference sequence). The CDR3 loop spans 15 amino acids. V lost 2 bases and J 0 bases, leaving 11 bases between the germline ends. The CDR3: CASSLQGFPSYEQYF. CDR3 sequence (DNA): TGTGCCAGCAGCTTACAGGGGTTCCCCTCCTACGAGCAGTACTTC. Full variable domain (rest looked up from reference TRBV13 and TRBJ2-7): AAGVIQSPRHLIKEKRETATLKCYPIPRHDTVYWYQQGPGQDPQFLISFYEKMQSDKGSIPDRFSAQQFSDYHSELNMSSLELGDSALYFCASSLQGFPSYEQYFGPGTRLTVT.

The chain carries TRBV19 and TRBJ1-5; tentative D call: TRBD1 (5 bases). Germline V CDR1 and CDR2: LNHDA, SQIVND (reference sequence). The V and J ends lost 5 bases and 3 bases respectively, with 8 bases between them. This CDR3 is built from 13 residues. The CDR3 coding sequence is TGTGCCAGTAGTGGGGCACACAATCAGCCCCAGCATTTT. This codes for CASSGAHNQPQHF.

The chain employs TRBV5-5 and TRBJ2-3, with TRBD2 matching over 7 bases. The CDR3 covers 16 residues. Germline V gives CDR1 SGHKS, CDR2 YYEKEE (reference sequence). The trim removed 1 base at V and 1 base at J, leaving 6 bases unmatched. CDR3 in amino acids: CASSLPGTTRTDTQYF. The CDR3 bases are TGTGCCAGCAGCTTGCCCGGGACTACTCGCACAGATACGCAGTATTTT.

The chain combines TRBV10-3 with TRBJ2-5; D gene ambiguous. Near its end, the DNA agrees better with TRBJ2-7, so the J call may be wrong. The CDR3 is 13 amino acids. Germline V CDR1 and CDR2: ENHRY, SYGVKD. The CDR3 sequence: CAISESSSNEQYF. The CDR3 DNA follows: TGTGCCATCAGTGAGTCGAGTTCCAACGAGCAGTACTTC.

This clone has just a few counts. The rearrangement joins TRBV19 to TRBJ1-6; D not resolved. Germline V lookup: CDR1 LNHDA, CDR2 SQIVND (reference sequence). There are 12 residues in the CDR3. With 11 bases removed from V and 9 bases from J, the gap between germline ends came to 14 bases. The CDR3 sequence is CAGDRPGSPLHF. The CDR3 DNA follows: TGTGCCGGGGATCGGCCGGGTTCACCCCTCCACTTT.

Written as DNA, the CDR3 is TGTGCCAGCAGCTTGGAGTCAGGGGCAAATGGCTACACCTTC. Translating it yields CASSLESGANGYTF. This chain links TRBV5-4 with TRBJ1-2; weak D call: TRBD1 (6 bases). The CDR3 has 14 residues. The germline gives CDR1 SGHNT, CDR2 YYREEE (reference sequence). The germline V and J ends were trimmed by 0 bases and 6 bases, with 12 bases remaining between them.

The CDR3 DNA sequence: TGTGCCAGCAGAAACCAAGGGATCGGGGAGCTGTTTTTT. The encoded protein is CASRNQGIGELFF. The rearrangement uses TRBV28 and TRBJ2-2, with D unclear. From germline, CDR1 is MDHEN and CDR2 SYDVKM. Trimming shortened V by 6 bases and J by 7 bases, and 12 bases separated the two germline ends. This CDR3 contains 13 residues.

A word on this clone: The sample has other DNA sequences that encode this CDR3 too. V and J are TRBV30 and TRBJ1-1, with D tentatively TRBD1 (5 bases). Germline V gives CDR1 GTSNPN, CDR2 SVGIG (reference sequence). Between the trimmed V and J ends, which lost 0 bases and 1 base, there was a span of 6 bases. The CDR3 totals 13 residues. CDR3 coding DNA: TGTGCCTGGAGTGTTGGGGGGAACACTGAAGCTTTCTTT. It encodes CAWSVGGNTEAFF.